A selection of T cell receptor beta chains follows, all from one sample in a study of blood T cell repertoires in COVID-19. Assay used: immunoSEQ multiplex PCR; TCRdb lists only in-frame clones, some missing. The data contain roughly 100,000 clones, roughly 92% of them singletons. Sequencing input: peripheral blood. These receptors all come from a woman between 50 and 59 years old with COVID-19, enrolled during active disease. Each CDR3 is given with its conserved first and last residue. D genes are given only for firm matches. The size of a clone is reported for some rows only, either as once, few or many, or as a class for expanded clones.

size | J | V | D | CDR3 | DNA
. | TRBJ1-6 | TRBV1 | . | CTSSQETGRNSPLHF | TGCACCAGCAGCCAAGAGACAGGGCGGAATTCACCCCTCCACTTT
. | TRBJ1-1 | TRBV19 | TRBD1 | CASSLLLLGGQMNTEAFF | TGTGCCAGTAGTCTCCTCCTGCTAGGGGGACAGATGAACACTGAAGCTTTCTTT
. | TRBJ1-2 | TRBV7-2 | . | CASRGGDSFNYGYTF | TGTGCCAGCAGGGGAGGCGACAGTTTTAACTATGGCTACACCTTC
. | TRBJ2-3 | TRBV19 | TRBD2 | CASSIGTSINF | TGTGCCAGTAGTATAGGGACTAGTATCAATTTT
. | TRBJ1-3 | TRBV5-1 | . | CASSPLIEGNTIYF | TGCGCCAGCAGCCCCTTAATTGAGGGAAACACCATATATTTT
. | TRBJ1-3 | TRBV9 | . | CASSIDGGSGNTIYF | TGTGCCAGCAGCATTGACGGAGGCTCTGGAAACACCATATATTTT
. | TRBJ1-1 | TRBV23-1 | . | CASSQSGQRGPGTEAFF | TGCGCCAGCAGTCAATCAGGTCAGCGGGGGCCGGGGACTGAAGCTTTCTTT
. | TRBJ1-4 | TRBV28 | . | CATAGRFGKLFF | TGTGCCACTGCGGGTAGATTCGGAAAACTGTTTTTT
. | TRBJ2-5 | TRBV6-5 | . | CASSYSAGLHAETQYF | TGTGCCAGCAGTTACTCGGCGGGGTTGCATGCGGAGACCCAGTACTTC
. | TRBJ1-1 | TRBV5-1 | . | CASSALTENTEAFF | TGCGCCAGCAGCGCCCTGACAGAGAACACTGAAGCTTTCTTT
. | TRBJ1-6 | TRBV19 | . | CASRTNGVSSPLHF | TGTGCCAGTAGAACCAACGGTGTTAGTTCACCCCTCCACTTT
. | TRBJ2-3 | TRBV19 | TRBD1 | CASSIQARGHTDTQYF | TGTGCCAGTAGTATTCAGGCCAGGGGGCACACAGATACGCAGTATTTT
. | TRBJ1-6 | TRBV4-3 | TRBD1 | CASSLSDRGGYNLPLHF | TGCGCCAGCAGCCTATCGGACAGGGGAGGATATAATTTACCCCTCCACTTT
. | TRBJ2-1 | TRBV7-2 | . | CASSYRGAVSYNEQFF | TGTGCCAGCAGCTACCGGGGGGCCGTCTCCTACAATGAGCAGTTCTTC
. | TRBJ1-2 | TRBV10-3 | . | CAISLQLDYGYTF | TGTGCCATCAGCTTACAGCTTGACTATGGCTACACCTTC
few | TRBJ1-1 | TRBV7-2 | TRBD1 | CASSLNRGDTEAFF | TGTGCCAGCAGTCTTAACAGGGGGGACACTGAAGCTTTCTTT
. | TRBJ2-3 | TRBV28 | TRBD1 | CASYARGFSTDTQYF | TGTGCCAGCTACGCCAGGGGGTTTAGCACAGATACGCAGTATTTT
. | TRBJ1-2 | TRBV21-1 | . | CASSPGEGGNYGYTF | TGTGCCAGCAGCCCCGGTGAAGGGGGTAACTATGGCTACACCTTC
few | TRBJ1-1 | TRBV5-1 | . | CASSSGVQGRTNTEAFF | TGCGCCAGCAGCTCTGGGGTCCAGGGTCGTACTAACACTGAAGCTTTCTTT
. | TRBJ1-1 | TRBV5-1 | . | CASSSGHPNTEAFF | TGCGCCAGCAGCTCGGGACACCCGAACACTGAAGCTTTCTTT
. | TRBJ2-5 | TRBV9 | . | CASSVAGSQETQYF | TGTGCCAGCAGCGTAGCGGGATCCCAAGAGACCCAGTACTTC
. | TRBJ2-3 | TRBV20-1 | TRBD2 | CSLISGGAQYF | TGCAGTCTCATTAGCGGGGGGGCCCAGTATTTT
. | TRBJ2-3 | TRBV9 | TRBD2 | CASSASGTPSGGTQYF | TGTGCCAGCAGCGCCTCCGGGACCCCGAGCGGGGGTACGCAGTATTTT
. | TRBJ2-1 | TRBV14 | . | CASSLRQSSYNEQFF | TGTGCCAGCAGCCTGAGGCAGAGCTCCTACAATGAGCAGTTCTTC
. | TRBJ2-7 | TRBV7-9 | TRBD2 | CASSPKGRLAGDSYEQYF | TGTGCCAGCAGCCCCAAGGGCCGACTAGCGGGGGACTCCTACGAGCAGTACTTC
. | TRBJ2-5 | TRBV3-1/TRBV3-2 | TRBD2 | CASSQGGTSGTQYF | TGTGCCAGCAGCCAAGGTGGAACTAGCGGGACCCAGTACTTC
. | TRBJ1-1 | TRBV2 | . | CASRQDTNTEAFF | TGTGCCAGCAGGCAAGACACGAACACTGAAGCTTTCTTT
. | TRBJ1-3 | TRBV9 | . | CASSTAGGNTIYF | TGTGCCAGCAGCACGGCAGGGGGAAACACCATATATTTT
. | TRBJ1-2 | TRBV11-2 | TRBD1 | CASSPGSTGVGYTF | TGTGCCAGCAGCCCGGGATCGACAGGGGTAGGCTACACCTTC
. | TRBJ1-3 | TRBV19 | TRBD1 | CASKDREGRNTIYF | TGTGCCAGTAAGGACAGGGAAGGAAGAAACACCATATATTTT
. | TRBJ2-7 | TRBV5-1 | TRBD1 | CASSSRQGSYYEQYF | TGCGCCAGCAGCTCCCGACAGGGGAGTTACTACGAGCAGTACTTC
. | TRBJ2-3 | TRBV2 | . | CASGGFHGTDTQYF | TGTGCCAGCGGGGGGTTTCATGGAACAGATACGCAGTATTTT
. | TRBJ1-5 | TRBV23-1 | TRBD1 | CASSQSITDDRVRNQPQHF | TGCGCCAGCAGTCAATCTATTACCGACGACAGGGTACGAAATCAGCCCCAGCATTTT
once | TRBJ1-4 | TRBV10-3 | TRBD1 | CAITAGQGRKLFF | TGTGCCATCACCGCGGGACAGGGTAGGAAACTGTTTTTT
. | TRBJ1-2 | TRBV5-6 | . | CASSADRRSNYGYTF | TGTGCCAGCAGCGCGGACAGAAGATCTAACTATGGCTACACCTTC
. | TRBJ1-2 | TRBV30 | TRBD1 | CAWRLDRGGGYGYTF | TGTGCCTGGAGATTGGACAGGGGCGGCGGCTATGGCTACACCTTC
. | TRBJ2-2 | TRBV30 | . | CAWSVGETGELFF | TGTGCCTGGAGTGTGGGAGAGACCGGGGAGCTGTTTTTT
. | TRBJ2-2 | TRBV10-3 | TRBD1 | CAIGTGGVTGELFF | TGTGCCATCGGGACAGGGGGAGTCACCGGGGAGCTGTTTTTT
. | TRBJ1-2 | TRBV19 | TRBD1 | CASSIGGTGGYGYTF | TGTGCCAGTAGTATCGGCGGGACAGGGGGCTATGGCTACACCTTC
. | TRBJ2-1 | TRBV30 | TRBD2 | CAPRLTSGVPNEQFF | TGTGCCCCGCGTTTGACTAGCGGGGTCCCCAATGAGCAGTTCTTC
. | TRBJ1-4 | TRBV18 | . | CASSRGEKLFF | TGTGCCAGCTCCAGAGGGGAAAAACTGTTTTTT
. | TRBJ2-7 | TRBV6-1 | TRBD2 | CASSEATSGVYEQYF | TGTGCCAGCAGTGAAGCCACTAGCGGGGTCTACGAGCAGTACTTC
once | TRBJ1-1 | TRBV19 | . | CASSIDHGQSEAFF | TGTGCCAGTAGTATAGATCATGGACAGTCCGAAGCTTTCTTT
. | TRBJ1-5 | TRBV21-1 | . | CASSKGQPSNQPQHF | TGTGCCAGCAGCAAAGGACAGCCGAGCAATCAGCCCCAGCATTTT
. | TRBJ2-7 | TRBV7-9 | . | CASRGQGEQYF | TGTGCCAGCAGGGGCCAGGGCGAGCAGTACTTC
. | TRBJ2-3 | TRBV4-1 | . | CASSQDRVGGTQYF | TGCGCCAGCAGCCAAGATAGGGTTGGAGGTACGCAGTATTTT
once | TRBJ1-6 | TRBV7-3 | . | CASSLGTIYSPLHF | TGTGCCAGCAGCCTCGGGACTATATATTCACCCCTCCACTTT
. | TRBJ2-3 | TRBV29-1 | . | CSVEGTRTESTDTQYF | TGCAGCGTTGAAGGAACTCGGACAGAAAGCACAGATACGCAGTATTTT
. | TRBJ1-2 | TRBV5-1 | . | CASSFSVNYGYTF | TGCGCCAGCAGCTTCTCAGTTAACTATGGCTACACCTTC
. | TRBJ1-5 | TRBV23-1 | . | CASSHLEFYRRDGALQPQHF | TGCGCCAGCAGTCATTTGGAATTTTATAGGAGGGACGGAGCTCTTCAGCCCCAGCATTTT
few | TRBJ1-1 | TRBV19 | TRBD1 | CASSKRVGDSVNTEAFF | TGTGCCAGTAGTAAGAGGGTAGGGGACAGTGTCAACACTGAAGCTTTCTTT